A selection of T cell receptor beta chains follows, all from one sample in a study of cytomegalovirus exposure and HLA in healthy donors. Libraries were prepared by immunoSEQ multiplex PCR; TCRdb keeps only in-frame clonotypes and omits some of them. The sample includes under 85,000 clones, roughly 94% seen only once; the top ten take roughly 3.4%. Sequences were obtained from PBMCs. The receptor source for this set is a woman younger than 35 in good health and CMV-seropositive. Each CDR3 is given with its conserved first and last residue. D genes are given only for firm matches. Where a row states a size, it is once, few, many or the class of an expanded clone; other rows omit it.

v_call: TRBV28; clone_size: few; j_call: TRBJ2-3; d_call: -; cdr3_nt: TGTGCCAGCAGTCCTCCAGGATACGCGGATACGCAGTATTTT; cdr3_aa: CASSPPGYADTQYF
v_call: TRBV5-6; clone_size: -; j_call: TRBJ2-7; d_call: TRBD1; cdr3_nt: TGTGCCAGCAGCTTGATCCGGACAGGGGCGTATCACGAGCAGTACTTC; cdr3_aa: CASSLIRTGAYHEQYF
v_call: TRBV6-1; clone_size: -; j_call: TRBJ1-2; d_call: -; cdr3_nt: TGTGCCAGCAGGGCCCCCGGGGAAGGGGGCTACACCTTC; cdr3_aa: CASRAPGEGGYTF
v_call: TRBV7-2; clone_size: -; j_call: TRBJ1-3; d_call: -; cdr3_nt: TGTGCCAGCAGCTCAGAGGCGGGGACTGGAAACACCATATATTTT; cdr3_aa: CASSSEAGTGNTIYF
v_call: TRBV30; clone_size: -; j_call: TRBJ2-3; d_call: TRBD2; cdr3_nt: TGTGCCTGGACTAGCGGGACTTCGGATACGCAGTATTTT; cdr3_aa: CAWTSGTSDTQYF
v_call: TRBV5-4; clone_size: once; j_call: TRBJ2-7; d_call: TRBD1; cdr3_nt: TGTGCCAGCAGCGTCACCGGGACAGATGGCGAGCAGTACTTC; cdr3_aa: CASSVTGTDGEQYF
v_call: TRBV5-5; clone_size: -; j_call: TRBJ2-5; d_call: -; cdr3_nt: TGTGCCAGCAGCTTGAGTTCTACTCCACTTGGGACCCAGTACTTC; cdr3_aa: CASSLSSTPLGTQYF
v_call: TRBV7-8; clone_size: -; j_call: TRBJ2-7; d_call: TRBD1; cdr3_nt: TGTGCCAGCAGCTTCGACAGGGATCTGGGGGAGCAGTACTTC; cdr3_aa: CASSFDRDLGEQYF
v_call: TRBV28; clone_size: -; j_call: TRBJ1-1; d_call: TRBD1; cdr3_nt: TGTGCCAGCCCTAACAGGGACAGCACTGAAGCTTTCTTT; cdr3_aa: CASPNRDSTEAFF
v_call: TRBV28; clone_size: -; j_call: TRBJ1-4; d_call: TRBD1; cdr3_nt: TGTGCCAGCAGTCCAAACAGGGGGCGCCGGGAAAAACTGTTTTTT; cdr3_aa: CASSPNRGRREKLFF
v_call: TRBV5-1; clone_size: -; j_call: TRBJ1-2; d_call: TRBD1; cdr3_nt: TGCGCCAGCAGCTTGCGCGACAGGGACCCCTATGGCTACACCTTC; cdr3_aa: CASSLRDRDPYGYTF
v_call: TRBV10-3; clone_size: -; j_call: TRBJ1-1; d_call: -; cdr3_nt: TGTGCCATCAGTGGGGGACAAAAAAACACTGAAGCTTTCTTT; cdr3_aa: CAISGGQKNTEAFF
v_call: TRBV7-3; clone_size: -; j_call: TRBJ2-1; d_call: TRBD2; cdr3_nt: TGTGCCAGCAGCTCCGGGACTAGCGGACCGAGGGGTGAGCAGTTCTTC; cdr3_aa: CASSSGTSGPRGEQFF
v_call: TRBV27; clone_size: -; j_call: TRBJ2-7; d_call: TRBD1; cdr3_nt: TGTGCCAGCAGTTCCGGGACAGGCTACGAGCAGTACTTC; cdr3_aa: CASSSGTGYEQYF
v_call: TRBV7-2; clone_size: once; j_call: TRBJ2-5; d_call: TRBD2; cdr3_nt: TGTGCCAGCAGCTTCAGCGGGAGTAGGCCGGTGGGGGAGACCCAGTACTTC; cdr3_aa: CASSFSGSRPVGETQYF
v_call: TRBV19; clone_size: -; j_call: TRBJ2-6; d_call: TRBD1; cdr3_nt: TGTGCCAGTAGGGGCAGGGGGAGTACTGGGGCCAACGTCCTGACTTTC; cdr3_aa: CASRGRGSTGANVLTF
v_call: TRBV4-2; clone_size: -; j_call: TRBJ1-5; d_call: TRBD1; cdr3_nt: TGTGCCAGCAGCGAAGGACAGGAAAATCAGCCCCAGCATTTT; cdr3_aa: CASSEGQENQPQHF
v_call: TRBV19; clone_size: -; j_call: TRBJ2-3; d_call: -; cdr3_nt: TGTGCCAGTAGTATAGGAGCGGGCACAGATACGCAGTATTTT; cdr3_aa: CASSIGAGTDTQYF
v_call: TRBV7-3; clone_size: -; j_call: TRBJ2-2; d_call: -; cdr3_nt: TGTGCCAGCAGCTTAAATGGCCCGAAACTAGGCACCGGGGAGCTGTTTTTT; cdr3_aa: CASSLNGPKLGTGELFF
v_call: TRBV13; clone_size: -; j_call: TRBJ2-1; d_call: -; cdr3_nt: TGTGCCAGCAGCTTACGGGCGACTAACAATGAGCAGTTCTTC; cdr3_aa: CASSLRATNNEQFF
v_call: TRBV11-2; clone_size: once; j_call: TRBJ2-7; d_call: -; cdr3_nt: TGTGCCAGCAGCTTTCGTAACGGCTACGAGCAGTACTTC; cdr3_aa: CASSFRNGYEQYF
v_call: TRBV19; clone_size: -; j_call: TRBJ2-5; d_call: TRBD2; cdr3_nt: TGTGCCAGTAGTATAGCAACCGGCGGGGGGCCACAGACCCAGTACTTC; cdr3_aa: CASSIATGGGPQTQYF
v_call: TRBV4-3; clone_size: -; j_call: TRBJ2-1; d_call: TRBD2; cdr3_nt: TGCGCCAGCAGCCAAGATCGCCTAGCGGGAGAGTTCCTGAATGAGCAGTTCTTC; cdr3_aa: CASSQDRLAGEFLNEQFF
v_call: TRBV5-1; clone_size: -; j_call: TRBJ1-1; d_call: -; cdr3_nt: TGCGCCAGCAGCTTGGCTACGGGGGACACTGAAGCTTTCTTT; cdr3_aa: CASSLATGDTEAFF
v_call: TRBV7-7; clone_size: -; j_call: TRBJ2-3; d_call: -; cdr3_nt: TGTGCCAGCAGCTTTCGGTTCGACACAGATACGCAGTATTTT; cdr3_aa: CASSFRFDTDTQYF
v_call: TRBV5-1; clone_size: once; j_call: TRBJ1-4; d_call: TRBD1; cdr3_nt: TGCGCCAGCAGCTTGGCCGGGCAGGGGGGAGAAAAACTGTTTTTT; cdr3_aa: CASSLAGQGGEKLFF
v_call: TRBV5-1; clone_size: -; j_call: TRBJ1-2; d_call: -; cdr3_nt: TGCGCCAGCAGCTTGGATCTAGCTAACTATGGCTACACCTTC; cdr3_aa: CASSLDLANYGYTF
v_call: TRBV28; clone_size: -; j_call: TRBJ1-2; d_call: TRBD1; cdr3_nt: TGTGCCAGCAGTTACCTGACAGGGAACTATGGCTACACCTTC; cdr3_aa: CASSYLTGNYGYTF
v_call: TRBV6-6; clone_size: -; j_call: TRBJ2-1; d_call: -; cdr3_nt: TGTGCCAGCAGGAGCGGGCCTCCGACCTCCTACAATGAGCAGTTCTTC; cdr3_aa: CASRSGPPTSYNEQFF
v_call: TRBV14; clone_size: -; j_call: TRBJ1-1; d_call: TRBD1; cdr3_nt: TGTGCCAGCAGCCAAGATTGGCTGTGGAGGGGGCTCGGGAAGAACACTGAAGCTTTCTTT; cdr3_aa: CASSQDWLWRGLGKNTEAFF
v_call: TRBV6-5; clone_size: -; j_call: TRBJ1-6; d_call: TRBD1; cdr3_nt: TGTGCCAGCAGTTACAACCGGGACAGGGGTTCACCCCTCCACTTT; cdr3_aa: CASSYNRDRGSPLHF
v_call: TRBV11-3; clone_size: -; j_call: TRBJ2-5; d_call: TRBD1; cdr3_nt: TGTGCCAGCAGCAAAAGGCAGGGGGCGCGCGAGACCCAGTACTTC; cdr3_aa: CASSKRQGARETQYF
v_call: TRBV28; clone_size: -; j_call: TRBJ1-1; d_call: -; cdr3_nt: TGTGCCAGCAGTTCTCCAGGGGACACTGAAGCTTTCTTT; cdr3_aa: CASSSPGDTEAFF
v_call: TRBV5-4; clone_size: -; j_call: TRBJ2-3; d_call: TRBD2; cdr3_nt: TGTGCCAGCAGCTTGGAGGGACTAGCGGGGGGCTTTAGCACAGATACGCAGTATTTT; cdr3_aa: CASSLEGLAGGFSTDTQYF
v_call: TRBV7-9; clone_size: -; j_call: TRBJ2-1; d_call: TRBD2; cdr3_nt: TGTGCCAGCAGCCCGGGGGGGCTAGCGGGTTGGGACGGGGAGCAGTTCTTC; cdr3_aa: CASSPGGLAGWDGEQFF
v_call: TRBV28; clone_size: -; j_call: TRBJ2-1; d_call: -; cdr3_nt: TGTGCCAGCAGTGGGGGACTCCTGGCCTACAATGAGCAGTTCTTC; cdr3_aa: CASSGGLLAYNEQFF
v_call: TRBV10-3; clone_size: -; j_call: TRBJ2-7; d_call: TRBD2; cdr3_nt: TGTGCCATCAGTGAGTCGCGTGTTAGGGCTAGCGGGAGTCACGAGCAGTACTTC; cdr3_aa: CAISESRVRASGSHEQYF
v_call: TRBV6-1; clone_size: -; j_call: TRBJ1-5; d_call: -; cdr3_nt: TGTGCCAGCAGTGAAGCCCCGGGTCTCGGTCAGCCCCAGCATTTT; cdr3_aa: CASSEAPGLGQPQHF
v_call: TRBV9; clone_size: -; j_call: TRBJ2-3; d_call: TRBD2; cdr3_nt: TGTGCCAGCAGCGTAGGGGCTAGCGGGAGGTTCACAGATACGCAGTATTTT; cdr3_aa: CASSVGASGRFTDTQYF
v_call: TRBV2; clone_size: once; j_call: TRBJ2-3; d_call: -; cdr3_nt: TGTGCCAGCAGTGACCTCGGGGGGCAGAGGGCAGATACGCAGTATTTT; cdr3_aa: CASSDLGGQRADTQYF
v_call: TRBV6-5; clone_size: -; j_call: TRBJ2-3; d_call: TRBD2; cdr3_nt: TGTGCCAGCAGTTTGAGTAGCGGGGGGGCCGCAGATACGCAGTATTTT; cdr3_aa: CASSLSSGGAADTQYF
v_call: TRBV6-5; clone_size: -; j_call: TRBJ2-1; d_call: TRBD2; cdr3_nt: TGTGCCAGCAGTTATTCCGGGACTAGCGGGGGGTATGAGCAGTTCTTC; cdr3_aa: CASSYSGTSGGYEQFF
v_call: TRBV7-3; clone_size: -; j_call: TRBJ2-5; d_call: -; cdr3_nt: TGTGCCAGCAGCGCCCGTCGGAGGGAGACCCAGTACTTC; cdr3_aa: CASSARRRETQYF
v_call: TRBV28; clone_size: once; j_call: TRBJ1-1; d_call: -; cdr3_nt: TGTGCCAGCTCCCGGGATCAAACTTTCTTT; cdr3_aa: CASSRDQTFF
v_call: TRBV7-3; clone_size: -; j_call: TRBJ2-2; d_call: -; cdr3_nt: TGTGCCAGCAGCTTAGATGGCCCTAGTGGCTACCTGACCGGGGAGCTGTTTTTT; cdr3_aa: CASSLDGPSGYLTGELFF
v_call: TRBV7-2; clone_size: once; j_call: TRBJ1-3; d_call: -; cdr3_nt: TGTGCCAGCAGCCCCCAAGGGGCCAGCTCTGGAAACACCATATATTTT; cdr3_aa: CASSPQGASSGNTIYF
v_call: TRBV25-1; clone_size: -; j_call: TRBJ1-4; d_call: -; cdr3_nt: TGTGCCAGCAGTGGGTGGACGGGAAATGAAAAACTGTTTTTT; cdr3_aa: CASSGWTGNEKLFF
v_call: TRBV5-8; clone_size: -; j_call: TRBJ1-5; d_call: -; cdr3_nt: TGTGCCAGCAGCCTCAACAGGGACAATCAGCCCCAGCATTTT; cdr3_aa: CASSLNRDNQPQHF
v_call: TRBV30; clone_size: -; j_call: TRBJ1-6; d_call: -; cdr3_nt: TGTGCCTGGAGCGGAGTAGGGGATTCACCCCTCCACTTT; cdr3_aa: CAWSGVGDSPLHF
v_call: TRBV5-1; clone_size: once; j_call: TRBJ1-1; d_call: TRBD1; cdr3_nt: TGCGCCAGCAGCTGGGGACAGGGAGACACTGAAGCTTTCTTT; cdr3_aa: CASSWGQGDTEAFF
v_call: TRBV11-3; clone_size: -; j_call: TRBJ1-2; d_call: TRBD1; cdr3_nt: TGTGCCAGCAGCTCCGCAGACAGGGTGGATGGCTACACCTTC; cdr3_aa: CASSSADRVDGYTF
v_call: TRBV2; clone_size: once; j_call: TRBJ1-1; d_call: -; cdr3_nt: TGTGCCAGCAGGACCGACAGTGAAGCTTTCTTT; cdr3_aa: CASRTDSEAFF
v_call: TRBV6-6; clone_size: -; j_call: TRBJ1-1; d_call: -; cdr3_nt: TGTGCCAGCCTAAGACAGACTGAAGCTTTCTTT; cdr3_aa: CASLRQTEAFF
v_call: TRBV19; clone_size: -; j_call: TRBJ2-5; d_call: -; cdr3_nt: TGTGCCACCTCGGTAGGGGTTGAGACCCAGTACTTC; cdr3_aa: CATSVGVETQYF